These 20 T cell receptor beta chains originate from one sample sequenced in a study of cytomegalovirus exposure and HLA in healthy donors. Libraries were prepared by immunoSEQ multiplex PCR; TCRdb keeps only in-frame clonotypes and omits some of them. The sample shows roughly 60,000 clones, roughly 94% of them seen only once. Sequenced: PBMCs. The receptors stem from a woman aged 18-29 years in good health and CMV-seropositive.

The V and J genes are TRBV10-3 and TRBJ2-7, with a possible D match to TRBD2 (6 bases). V gave up 2 bases and J gave up 4 bases, with 12 bases separating them. CDR1 ENHRY and CDR2 SYGVKD come from the germline V gene. This CDR3 is 14 amino acids long. The CDR3, as DNA: TGTGCCATCAGTGAGCCGGAGGGGAGTTACGAGCAGTACTTC. It codes for CAISEPEGSYEQYF.

V gene TRBV27 combines with J gene TRBJ2-7, with a tentative D call TRBD1 (6 bases). V dropped 3 bases and J dropped 5 bases, with 11 bases sitting between them. The CDR3 spans 13 residues. Germline-derived CDR1 and CDR2 are MNHEY and SMNVEV (reference sequence). The CDR3 coding sequence is TGTGCCAGCAGTTTTAGGGGGACGCACGAGCAGTACTTC. Residues: CASSFRGTHEQYF.

This clone was picked up one time. V gene TRBV5-1 combines with J gene TRBJ1-2; D is perhaps TRBD1 (5 bases). The CDR3 contains 13 residues. Germline CDR1 reads SGHRS; CDR2 reads YFSETQ. Trimming removed 2 bases at V and 2 bases at J, with 7 bases between. CDR3 residues: CASSFGGNYGYTF. CDR3 DNA: TGCGCCAGCAGCTTCGGGGGAAACTATGGCTACACCTTC.

The chain couples TRBV11-2 to TRBJ2-1, with 8 bases identical to TRBD2. Germline assignment: CDR1 SGHAT and CDR2 FQNNGV. CDR3 length: 15 residues. The trim removed 7 bases at V and 2 bases at J, leaving 7 bases unmatched. CDR3 region: CASTDGLATYNEQFF. The CDR3 bases are TGTGCCAGCACCGACGGACTAGCAACCTACAATGAGCAGTTCTTC.

The V call is TRBV6-1, the J call TRBJ2-1; 10 bases are a match to TRBD2. Germline loops: CDR1 MNHNS, CDR2 SASEGT. The CDR3 contains 14 residues. The DNA for the CDR3 is TGTGCGACTACTCCCAGCGGGGGGGCCCATGAGCAGTTCTTC. Protein product: CATTPSGGAHEQFF.

The chain couples TRBV28 to TRBJ1-1, with 8 bases fitting TRBD1. The V segment lost 8 bases and the J segment 0 bases; nucleotides outside the gene matches: 8. Per the germline V gene, CDR1 is MDHEN and CDR2 is SYDVKM. CDR3 length: 15 amino acids. The chain's CDR3 is CASATGGKVNTEAFF. The CDR3 DNA reads TGTGCCAGCGCCACAGGGGGGAAAGTGAACACTGAAGCTTTCTTT.

This clone appeared once. The chain uses TRBV7-2 and TRBJ2-4; 7 bases are shared with TRBD2. Germline CDR1 reads SGHTA; CDR2 reads FQGNSA. The CDR3 totals 14 residues. V shed 5 bases, J shed 7 bases, and the junction held 8 bases outside the gene matches. The CDR3 bases are TGTGCCAGCAGCCACCTAGACGGGGGGAACATTCAGTACTTC. This gives the protein CASSHLDGGNIQYF.

Here the CDR3 reads CASSARQGHGGYTF. DNA of the CDR3: TGTGCCAGCAGCGCCCGACAGGGACACGGGGGCTACACCTTC. The genes are TRBV7-9 and TRBJ1-2; 7 bases are shared with TRBD1. Germline CDR1 and CDR2: SEHNR and FQNEAQ (reference sequence). The V and J ends lost 5 bases and 8 bases, in that order; junction bases with no gene match: 11. CDR3 size: 14 residues.

This clone is a singleton in its sample. This chain connects TRBV9 to TRBJ2-3, with D possibly matching TRBD2 (7 bases). Per germline, CDR1 SGDLS and CDR2 YYNGEE. The CDR3 length is 13 residues. V was clipped by 4 bases and J by 4 bases, with 10 bases between them. The chain's CDR3 is CASSWEGADTQYF. The CDR3 DNA is TGTGCCAGCAGCTGGGAGGGGGCAGATACGCAGTATTTT. Together with reference TRBV9 and TRBJ2-3, the CDR3 gives the full variable domain: DSGVTQTPKHLITATGQRVTLRCSPRSGDLSVYWYQQSLDQGLQFLIQYYNGEERAKGNILERFSAQQFPDLHSELNLSSLELGDSALYFCASSWEGADTQYFGPGTRLTVL.

CDR3 nucleotides: TGTGCCAGCAGTTCCGTCACAGATACGCAGTATTTT. It translates to CASSSVTDTQYF. The chain is built from TRBV28 and TRBJ2-3; D is undetermined. Per germline, CDR1 MDHEN and CDR2 SYDVKM. The CDR3 runs to 12 residues. V shed 4 bases and J shed 2 bases, with 4 bases lying between them. Based on the CDR3 plus reference TRBV28 and TRBJ2-3, the full variable domain is DVKVTQSSRYLVKRTGEKVFLECVQDMDHENMFWYRQDPGLGLRLIYFSYDVKMKEKGDIPEGYSVSREKKERFSLILESASTNQTSMYLCASSSVTDTQYFGPGTRLTVL.

This chain connects TRBV9 to TRBJ1-1, with unresolved D. The length of the CDR3 is 14 residues. V dropped 2 bases and J dropped 2 bases, with 10 bases sitting between them. Germline V gene lookup returns CDR1 SGDLS and CDR2 YYNGEE. In DNA, the CDR3 is TGTGCCAGCAGCGTGGTACAGTCTAACACTGAAGCTTTCTTT. It specifies CASSVVQSNTEAFF.

This rearrangement joins TRBV2 to TRBJ2-3; D is unresolved. In germline, CDR1 is SNHLY, CDR2 FYNNEI. V was cut by 2 bases and J by 9 bases, with 9 bases left in between. This CDR3 region has 12 residues. The CDR3 spells CASSERSDTQYF. DNA of the CDR3: TGTGCCAGCAGTGAAAGGAGTGACACGCAGTATTTT.

The chain combines TRBV6-1 with TRBJ2-7, with D maybe TRBD1 (7 bases). V lost 2 bases, J lost 1 base, and 12 bases lay in between. The germline gives CDR1 MNHNS, CDR2 SASEGT. This CDR3 is built from 15 residues. CDR3: CASSEWGDSSYEQYF. CDR3 DNA sequence: TGTGCCAGCAGTGAATGGGGGGACAGTTCCTACGAGCAGTACTTC.

This chain joins TRBV9 and TRBJ2-1; 7 bases fit TRBD1. The CDR3 spans 16 residues. The V gene end was trimmed by 3 bases and the J gene end by 6 bases; junction bases not matched to a gene: 12. Germline CDR1 SGDLS, CDR2 YYNGEE. This CDR3 is CASSETGTARTNEQFF. In DNA, the CDR3 is TGTGCCAGCAGCGAAACCGGGACAGCCCGCACCAATGAGCAGTTCTTC.

The J gene is TRBJ2-3, the V gene TRBV10-3; 8 nucleotides align to TRBD2. Germline trimming cut 3 bases from V and 5 bases from J; bases unmatched to any gene: 13. Germline V gene data show CDR1 as ENHRY and CDR2 as SYGVKD. This CDR3 is 17 amino acids long. The CDR3 nucleotides read TGTGCCATCAGTGACGGCGGGGGGCCCCTCGAGGGAGATACGCAGTATTTT. Its protein is CAISDGGGPLEGDTQYF.

The rearrangement links TRBV5-1 to TRBJ1-4; D unresolved. Germline loops: CDR1 SGHRS, CDR2 YFSETQ. Trimming removed 0 bases from V and 0 bases from J, with 6 bases in between. The length of the CDR3 is 15 residues. CDR3 nucleotide sequence: TGCGCCAGCAGCTTGGGACTAGCAACTAATGAAAAACTGTTTTTT. Translating it yields CASSLGLATNEKLFF.

The V gene is TRBV28, the J gene TRBJ1-5; weak D call: TRBD1 (5 bases). This CDR3 is built from 15 residues. V was clipped by 6 bases and J by 4 bases, with 16 bases between them. Germline assignment: CDR1 MDHEN and CDR2 SYDVKM. CDR3 region: CASSPPGGYNQPQHF. The DNA of the CDR3 is TGTGCCAGCAGCCCGCCTGGGGGGTATAATCAGCCCCAGCATTTT.

The rearrangement links TRBV7-2 to TRBJ2-7; D gene unclear. The CDR3 has 16 residues. V shed 1 base and J shed 0 bases, with 13 bases lying between them. CDR1 and CDR2 from the germline V gene are SGHTA and FQGNSA. In DNA, the CDR3 is TGTGCCAGCAGCTTAGACTATTACTCAGACTCCTACGAGCAGTACTTC. Its translation: CASSLDYYSDSYEQYF.

The chain uses TRBV2 and TRBJ1-5; D call uncertain. The germline V and J ends were trimmed by 4 bases and 4 bases, with 14 bases remaining between them. The CDR3 has 15 amino acids. The germline V gene encodes CDR1 SNHLY and CDR2 FYNNEI. The DNA of the CDR3 is TGTGCCAGCAGTGTAGACATCAACGTAAATCAGCCCCAGCATTTT. Translation gives CASSVDINVNQPQHF.

This clone was picked up one time. V and J are TRBV18 and TRBJ1-2; weak D call: TRBD1 (6 bases). The V gene's germline CDR1 is KGHSH and CDR2 LQKENI. Between the trimmed V and J ends, which lost 5 bases and 7 bases, there was a span of 17 bases. The CDR3 has 14 residues. CDR3 DNA sequence: TGTGCCAGCTCATACAGGGCCCCTGAGGGTGGCTACACCTTC. Translation: CASSYRAPEGGYTF. The full variable domain, completed using reference TRBV18 and TRBJ1-2, is NAGVMQNPRHLVRRRGQEARLRCSPMKGHSHVYWYRQLPEEGLKFMVYLQKENIIDESGMPKERFSAEFPKEGPSILRIQQVVRGDSAAYFCASSYRAPEGGYTFGSGTRLTVV.